The present TCR beta chain was sequenced within a study of Ad26.COV2.S vaccination and SARS-CoV-2 variants. For the study at large: Ad26.COV2.S given intramuscularly, once or twice 56 days apart.

This table comes from immunoSEQ multiplex PCR, and its TCRdb copy is limited to in-frame clones, with some not included. The data hold 250,000 or so clones, with around nine tenths observed a single time. V shed 4 bases, J shed 5 bases, and the junction held 5 bases outside the gene matches. The CDR3 runs 16 residues. Per the germline V gene, CDR1 is LGHDT and CDR2 is YNNKEL (reference sequence). Comments on this clone: Its antigen is not identified.

Documented treatment: roughly 20 received Ad26.COV2.S at low or high dose, single or two shots; a few received placebo; per-sample allocation not given. Sampling was done on day 63 after the first vaccine or placebo injection. Expression of Wuhan-strain SARS-CoV-2 spike came from the Ad26 vector that formed the vaccine. Findings and limits, study-wide: Spike-specific TCR breadth was greater in vaccine than placebo recipients. Placebo recipients and vaccine recipients were similar in non-spike TCR breadth.

Sequences were derived from peripheral blood, sampled in a trial of Ad26.COV2.S vaccine versus placebo. This chain connects TRBV3-1 (or the pseudogene TRBV3-2) to TRBJ2-3, with 14 nucleotides matching TRBD2. The clonotype was recovered from a person between 18 and 59 years old who received the Ad26.COV2.S COVID-19 vaccine or a placebo. For the CDR3, the DNA is TGTGCCAGCAGCCCGACTAGCGGGGGGGCCATAGATACGCAGTATTTT. Protein sequence: CASSPTSGGAIDTQYF.